These 13 T cell receptor beta chains were sequenced from one sample in a study of blood T cell repertoires in COVID-19. Libraries were prepared by immunoSEQ multiplex PCR; TCRdb keeps only in-frame clonotypes and omits some of them. The sample yields 300,000 to 400,000 clones, 88% seen once. Sequenced material: peripheral blood. Receptors were obtained from a woman aged 25 to 45 with COVID-19, enrolled during active disease.

This rearrangement joins TRBV24-1 to TRBJ2-1; D perhaps matches TRBD1 (5 bases). CDR3 size: 15 residues. CDR1 is KGHDR, CDR2 SFDVKD, per germline. V lost 3 bases, J lost 1 base, and 9 bases lay in between. CDR3 protein: CATSDHQGSYNEQFF. The CDR3 DNA is TGTGCCACCAGTGATCACCAGGGATCCTACAATGAGCAGTTCTTC.

The chain combines TRBV5-1 with TRBJ1-2; D uncertain. The ends were cut back, 3 bases at V and 5 bases at J, with 14 bases in the middle. The CDR3 runs 14 residues. The germline CDR1 and CDR2 sequences are SGHRS and YFSETQ. The CDR3 sequence: CASSWSGVKYGYTF. The CDR3 DNA reads as TGCGCCAGCAGCTGGTCCGGGGTGAAGTATGGCTACACCTTC.

The chain employs TRBV6-5 and TRBJ1-5; D is unresolved. V dropped 0 bases and J dropped 11 bases, with 20 bases sitting between them. Per the germline V gene, CDR1 is MNHEY and CDR2 is SVGAGI. This CDR3 contains 16 residues. DNA of the CDR3: TGTGCCAGCAGTTACTCGATGGCGGCGGCCCGGGAGGCCCAGCATTTT. Protein sequence: CASSYSMAAAREAQHF.

V gene TRBV28 combines with J gene TRBJ2-1; D uncertain. V was pared by 8 bases and J by 4 bases, with 9 bases between. The CDR3 covers 12 residues. CDR1 is MDHEN, CDR2 SYDVKM, per germline. The CDR3 here is CASGLEYNEQFF. CDR3 nucleotide sequence: TGTGCCAGCGGCTTGGAGTACAATGAGCAGTTCTTC.

The genes are TRBV19 and TRBJ1-2; TRBD1 agrees at 9 bases. The CDR3 is 14 amino acids. J gave up 8 bases and V 6 bases, and 10 bases lay outside the gene matches. The germline gives CDR1 LNHDA, CDR2 SQIVND (reference sequence). CDR3 region: CASRSTGTGKGYTF. CDR3 nucleotides: TGTGCCAGTAGATCTACCGGGACAGGGAAAGGCTACACCTTC.

The chain carries TRBV30 and TRBJ1-4, with 7 positions matching TRBD1. CDR1 and CDR2 from the germline V gene are GTSNPN and SVGIG (reference sequence). CDR3 length equals 15 residues. V trimming: 4 bases; J trimming: 6 bases; junction bases outside the gene matches: 11. CDR3 sequence (DNA): TGTGCCTGGACGAATCCGGGACAGACGGATGAAAAACTGTTTTTT. As protein: CAWTNPGQTDEKLFF.

V usage is TRBV7-9 and J usage is TRBJ2-5; D might be TRBD1 (6 bases). The CDR3 length is 15 residues. Trimming removed 0 bases at V and 6 bases at J, with 14 bases between. Germline-derived CDR1 and CDR2 are SEHNR and FQNEAQ (reference sequence). CDR3 nucleotide sequence: TGTGCCAGCAGCTTAGCGGGGGCAGATCTGAAGACCCAGTACTTC. Amino acids: CASSLAGADLKTQYF.

The V and J genes are TRBV11-2 and TRBJ2-7; the D gene is possibly TRBD2 (6 bases). CDR3 length: 13 residues. Trimming removed 5 bases at V and 3 bases at J, with 11 bases between. Per the germline V gene, CDR1 is SGHAT and CDR2 is FQNNGV. The CDR3 spells CASSGGTDYEQYF. CDR3 nucleotide sequence: TGTGCCAGCAGCGGCGGGACGGACTACGAGCAGTACTTC. Full variable domain (missing parts from reference TRBV11-2 and TRBJ2-7): EAGVAQSPRYKIIEKRQSVAFWCNPISGHATLYWYQQILGQGPKLLIQFQNNGVVDDSQLPKDRFSAERLKGVDSTLKIQPAKLEDSAVYLCASSGGTDYEQYFGPGTRLTVT.

J is TRBJ2-1 and V is TRBV30, with 7 bases matching TRBD2. Looked up from germline, CDR1 is GTSNPN and CDR2 is SVGIG (reference sequence). V dropped 3 bases and J dropped 4; count of bases not matched to a gene: 9. This CDR3 has 15 residues. CDR3 DNA: TGTGCCTGGAGCCTGACTAGCTTGGGGTACAATGAGCAGTTCTTC. Its protein product is CAWSLTSLGYNEQFF.

J is TRBJ2-2 and V is TRBV5-4; no clear D gene. The CDR3 is 15 residues long. Per the germline V gene, CDR1 is SGHNT and CDR2 is YYREEE (reference sequence). V was pared by 1 base and J by 2 bases, with 9 bases between. The CDR3 nucleotides are TGTGCCAGCAGCTTGCAAAGCCGTAACACCGGGGAGCTGTTTTTT. Translated: CASSLQSRNTGELFF.

In DNA, the CDR3 is TGTGCCAGCAGCTTTTGGGGACAGGGGGTAAGCACAGATACGCAGTATTTT. This codes for CASSFWGQGVSTDTQYF. The chain recombines TRBV7-8 with TRBJ2-3, with 11 positions matching TRBD1. V lost 3 bases to trimming and J lost 0 bases; unmatched junction nucleotides: 5. This CDR3 spans 17 amino acids. Germline V gene lookup returns CDR1 SGHVS and CDR2 FQNEAQ.

The chain has TRBV11-3 and TRBJ2-1, with a possible D match to TRBD2 (7 bases). Germline V gene lookup returns CDR1 SGHNT and CDR2 YENEEA. The CDR3 contains 16 residues. V was cut by 5 bases and J by 3 bases, with 17 bases left in between. CDR3: CASSPRGGAGYNEQFF. CDR3 bases: TGTGCCAGCAGCCCGCGTGGGGGGGCGGGCTACAATGAGCAGTTCTTC.

Regarding this clone: The same CDR3 also results from other DNA sequences found in this sample. The CDR3 sequence is CASSQGRADQPQHF. The CDR3 nucleotides read TGCGCCAGCAGCCAAGGCAGGGCGGATCAGCCCCAGCATTTT. V and J are TRBV4-3 and TRBJ1-5, with D perhaps TRBD1 (5 bases). V was clipped by 1 base and J by 5 bases, with 9 bases between them. The CDR3 is 14 amino acids. CDR1 and CDR2 from the germline V gene are LGHNA and YSLEER.